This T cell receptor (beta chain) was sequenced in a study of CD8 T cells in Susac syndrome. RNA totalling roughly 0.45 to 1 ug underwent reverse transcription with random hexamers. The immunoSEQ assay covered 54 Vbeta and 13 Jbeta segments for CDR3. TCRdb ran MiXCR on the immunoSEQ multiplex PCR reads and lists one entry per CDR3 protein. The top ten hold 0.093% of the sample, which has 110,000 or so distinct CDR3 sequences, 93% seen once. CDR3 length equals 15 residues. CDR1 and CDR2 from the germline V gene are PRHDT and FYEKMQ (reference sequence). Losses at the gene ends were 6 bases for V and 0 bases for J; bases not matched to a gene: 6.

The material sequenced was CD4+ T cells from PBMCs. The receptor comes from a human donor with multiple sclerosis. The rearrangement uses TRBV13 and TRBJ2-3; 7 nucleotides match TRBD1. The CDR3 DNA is TGTGCCAGCAGAAGGGGGCGTCCTAGCACAGATACGCAGTATTTT. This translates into CASRRGRPSTDTQYF.